Listed below are T cell receptor beta chains from one sample, sequenced in a study of blood T cell repertoires in COVID-19. Here immunoSEQ multiplex PCR was the method, and the copy in TCRdb shows in-frame clones only, minus some. The sample holds about 36,000 clones; around 78% are singletons and the top ten take approximately 30%. The specimen was peripheral blood. These receptors were obtained from a man in his 60s with acute or convalescent COVID-19. The CDR3 runs from the conserved cysteine through the conserved F or W. The D gene is left open where the match is weak.

D gene: TRBD2
V gene: TRBV11-2
J gene: TRBJ2-1
CDR3 protein: CASSLPRASGTNEQFF

D gene: TRBD2
V gene: TRBV11-2
J gene: TRBJ2-1
CDR3 protein: CASSLDSGRAFEQFF

D gene: .
V gene: TRBV21-1
J gene: TRBJ1-3
CDR3 protein: CASSKGGKKGGNTIYF

D gene: .
V gene: TRBV7-9
J gene: TRBJ1-5
CDR3 protein: CASSTEVPNQPQHF

D gene: TRBD1
V gene: TRBV5-1
J gene: TRBJ1-4
CDR3 protein: CASSSGDRALNEKLFF

D gene: .
V gene: TRBV5-1
J gene: TRBJ2-2
CDR3 protein: CASSLDSVGELFF

D gene: .
V gene: TRBV12-3/TRBV12-4
J gene: TRBJ2-3
CDR3 protein: CASITFGDTQYF

D gene: .
V gene: TRBV5-6
J gene: TRBJ1-2
CDR3 protein: CASSLARGYGYTF

D gene: .
V gene: TRBV5-8
J gene: TRBJ2-4
CDR3 protein: CASSSPTVGKNIQYF

D gene: .
V gene: TRBV9
J gene: TRBJ2-3
CDR3 protein: CASSVGGWGTDTQYF

D gene: TRBD2
V gene: TRBV11-2
J gene: TRBJ2-7
CDR3 protein: CASSFGGGGGYEQYF

D gene: .
V gene: TRBV20-1
J gene: TRBJ2-5
CDR3 protein: CSAGGHNQETQYF

D gene: TRBD1
V gene: TRBV5-4
J gene: TRBJ2-6
CDR3 protein: CASSPGQGNSGANVLTF

D gene: .
V gene: TRBV11-2
J gene: TRBJ1-3
CDR3 protein: CASSLEEGATIYF

D gene: .
V gene: TRBV5-6
J gene: TRBJ1-5
CDR3 protein: CASSRRRSNQPQHF

D gene: .
V gene: TRBV11-2
J gene: TRBJ2-1
CDR3 protein: CASSSTGPYNEQFF

D gene: .
V gene: TRBV5-1
J gene: TRBJ1-1
CDR3 protein: CASSSGVGTTEAFF

D gene: .
V gene: TRBV6-2/TRBV6-3
J gene: TRBJ1-2
CDR3 protein: CASSSFLTANYGYTF

D gene: TRBD1
V gene: TRBV7-9
J gene: TRBJ1-3
CDR3 protein: CASSPGTGIGNTIYF

D gene: .
V gene: TRBV5-1
J gene: TRBJ1-3
CDR3 protein: CASRPSSTGLGNTIYF

D gene: TRBD1
V gene: TRBV28
J gene: TRBJ1-2
CDR3 protein: CASSLGTGISYGYTF

D gene: TRBD1
V gene: TRBV7-9
J gene: TRBJ2-1
CDR3 protein: CASSLGVQGSQSSYNEQFF

D gene: TRBD1
V gene: TRBV6-1
J gene: TRBJ2-7
CDR3 protein: CASSDKQGGGGEQYF

D gene: .
V gene: TRBV12-3/TRBV12-4
J gene: TRBJ1-6
CDR3 protein: CASTQGFSPLHF

D gene: .
V gene: TRBV7-9
J gene: TRBJ1-2
CDR3 protein: CASSLVEANYGYTF

D gene: .
V gene: TRBV7-9
J gene: TRBJ2-3
CDR3 protein: CASSLQAALSTDTQYF

D gene: TRBD2
V gene: TRBV9
J gene: TRBJ2-5
CDR3 protein: CASSPRGGEGETQYF

D gene: .
V gene: TRBV7-8
J gene: TRBJ1-4
CDR3 protein: CASSLGRVREKLFF

D gene: TRBD1
V gene: TRBV18
J gene: TRBJ2-5
CDR3 protein: CASSAGTGQETQYF

D gene: .
V gene: TRBV11-3
J gene: TRBJ2-2
CDR3 protein: CASSLLVNTGELFF

D gene: .
V gene: TRBV5-1
J gene: TRBJ1-6
CDR3 protein: CASSLDRINSPLHF

D gene: TRBD2
V gene: TRBV7-2
J gene: TRBJ2-1
CDR3 protein: CASSLGLAGGNEQFF

D gene: .
V gene: TRBV5-4
J gene: TRBJ2-7
CDR3 protein: CASSRTKGVAQYF

D gene: TRBD1
V gene: TRBV24-1
J gene: TRBJ1-1
CDR3 protein: CATRDSWNTEAFF

D gene: TRBD2
V gene: TRBV7-8
J gene: TRBJ2-2
CDR3 protein: CASSRTSSTGELFF

D gene: TRBD1
V gene: TRBV28
J gene: TRBJ1-2
CDR3 protein: CASSLGQGLKGYTF

D gene: TRBD1
V gene: TRBV5-1
J gene: TRBJ1-2
CDR3 protein: CASSLEDRGGGYTF

D gene: .
V gene: TRBV10-3
J gene: TRBJ2-1
CDR3 protein: CAISESRLSYNEQFF

D gene: .
V gene: TRBV5-4
J gene: TRBJ2-1
CDR3 protein: CASSLVGAGVSSYNEQFF

D gene: .
V gene: TRBV11-2
J gene: TRBJ2-3
CDR3 protein: CASSSEGVIGSWTDTQYF

D gene: .
V gene: TRBV5-6
J gene: TRBJ1-1
CDR3 protein: CASSIRQTLNTEAFF

D gene: .
V gene: TRBV7-2
J gene: TRBJ1-4
CDR3 protein: CASSLAITEREKLFF

D gene: .
V gene: TRBV6-5
J gene: TRBJ1-2
CDR3 protein: CASTVDRYGYTF

D gene: TRBD2
V gene: TRBV5-4
J gene: TRBJ2-5
CDR3 protein: CASSLTGGKETQYF

D gene: .
V gene: TRBV3-1/TRBV3-2
J gene: TRBJ1-2
CDR3 protein: CASSHRVHYGYTF

D gene: TRBD2
V gene: TRBV15
J gene: TRBJ2-3
CDR3 protein: CATSRAISSGMGDTQYF

D gene: TRBD2
V gene: TRBV5-1
J gene: TRBJ2-7
CDR3 protein: CASSPEGAGGRPYEQYF

D gene: TRBD2
V gene: TRBV2
J gene: TRBJ2-3
CDR3 protein: CASRTLAGAGDTQYF

D gene: .
V gene: TRBV11-2
J gene: TRBJ1-1
CDR3 protein: CASSWRASTEAFF

D gene: .
V gene: TRBV11-3
J gene: TRBJ2-2
CDR3 protein: CASSLQGSGELFF